This T cell receptor beta chain was retrieved from a study of CD8 T cells in ankylosing spondylitis. The CDR3 consists of 17 residues. Study-level findings and limits: Seemingly characteristic of ankylosing spondylitis blood was a TCR beta motif consisting of 7 or 8 highly homologous variants.

In this sample, this clonotype turned up a few times. The antigen is not known. TCRdb fed the 5' RACE reads into MiXCR, producing one record per CDR3 protein. The table has about 440,000 distinct CDR3 sequences, 17% seen once. Sequencing was performed on blood, either unsorted or a sorted T cell fraction (not recorded which). The TCR originated in a male donor with ankylosing spondylitis. The chain combines TRBV21-1 with TRBJ1-5; the DNA was not compared with TRBD1, the D call given in the table. TRBV21-1 is a recognized pseudogene. CDR3: CASSTRGPVRVNQPQHF. The CDR3 bases are TGTGCCAGCAGCACCAGGGGGCCTGTACGGGTTAATCAGCCCCAGCATTTT.